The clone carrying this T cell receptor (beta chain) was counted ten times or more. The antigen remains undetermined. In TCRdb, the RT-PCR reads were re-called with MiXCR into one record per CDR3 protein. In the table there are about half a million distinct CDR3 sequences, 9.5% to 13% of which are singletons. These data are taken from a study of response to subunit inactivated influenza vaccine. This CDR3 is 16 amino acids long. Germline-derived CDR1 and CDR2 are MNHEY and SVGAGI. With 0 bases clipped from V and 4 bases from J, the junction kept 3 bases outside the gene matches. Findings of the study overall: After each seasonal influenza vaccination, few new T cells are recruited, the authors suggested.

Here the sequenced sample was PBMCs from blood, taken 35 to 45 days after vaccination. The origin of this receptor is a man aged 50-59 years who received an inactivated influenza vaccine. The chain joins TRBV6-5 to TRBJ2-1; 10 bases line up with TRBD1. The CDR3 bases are TGTGCCAGCAGTTACTCGTGGACAGGGGGGTACAATGAGCAGTTCTTC. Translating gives CASSYSWTGGYNEQFF.